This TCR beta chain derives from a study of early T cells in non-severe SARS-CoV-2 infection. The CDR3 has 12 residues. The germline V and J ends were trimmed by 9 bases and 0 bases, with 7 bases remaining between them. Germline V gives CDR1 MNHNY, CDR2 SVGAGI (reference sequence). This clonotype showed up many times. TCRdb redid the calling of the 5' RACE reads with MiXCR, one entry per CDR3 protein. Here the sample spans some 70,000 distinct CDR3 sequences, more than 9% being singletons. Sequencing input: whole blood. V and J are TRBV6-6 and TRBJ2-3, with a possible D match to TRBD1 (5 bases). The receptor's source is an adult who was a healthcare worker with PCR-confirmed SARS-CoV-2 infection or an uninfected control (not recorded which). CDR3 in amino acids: CASRQSTDTQYF. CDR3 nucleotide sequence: TGTGCCAGTCGACAGAGCACAGATACGCAGTATTTT.